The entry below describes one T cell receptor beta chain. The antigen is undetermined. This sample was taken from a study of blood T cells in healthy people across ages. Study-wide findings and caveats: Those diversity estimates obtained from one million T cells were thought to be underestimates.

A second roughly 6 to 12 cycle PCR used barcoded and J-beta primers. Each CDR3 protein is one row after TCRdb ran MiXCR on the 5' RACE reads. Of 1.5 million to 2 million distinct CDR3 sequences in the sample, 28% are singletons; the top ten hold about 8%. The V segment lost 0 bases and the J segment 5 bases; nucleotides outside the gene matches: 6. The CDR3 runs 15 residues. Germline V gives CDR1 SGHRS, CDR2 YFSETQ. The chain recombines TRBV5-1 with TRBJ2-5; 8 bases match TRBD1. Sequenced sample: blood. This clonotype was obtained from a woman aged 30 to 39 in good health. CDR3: CASSLALGTGETQYF. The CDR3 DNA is TGCGCCAGCAGCTTGGCACTTGGGACAGGCGAGACCCAGTACTTC.